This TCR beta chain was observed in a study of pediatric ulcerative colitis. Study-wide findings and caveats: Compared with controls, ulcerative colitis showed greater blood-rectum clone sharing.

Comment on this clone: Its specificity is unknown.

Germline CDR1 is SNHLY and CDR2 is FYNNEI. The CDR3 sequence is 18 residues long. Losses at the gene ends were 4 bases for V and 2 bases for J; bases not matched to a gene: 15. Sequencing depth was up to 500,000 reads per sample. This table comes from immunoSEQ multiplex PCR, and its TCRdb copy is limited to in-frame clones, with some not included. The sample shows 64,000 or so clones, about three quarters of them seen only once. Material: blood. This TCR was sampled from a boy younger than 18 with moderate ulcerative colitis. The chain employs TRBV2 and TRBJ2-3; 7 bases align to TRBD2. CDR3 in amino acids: CASSGTGGRADYTDTQYF. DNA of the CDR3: TGTGCCAGCAGTGGAACGGGGGGTAGGGCCGACTACACAGATACGCAGTATTTT.